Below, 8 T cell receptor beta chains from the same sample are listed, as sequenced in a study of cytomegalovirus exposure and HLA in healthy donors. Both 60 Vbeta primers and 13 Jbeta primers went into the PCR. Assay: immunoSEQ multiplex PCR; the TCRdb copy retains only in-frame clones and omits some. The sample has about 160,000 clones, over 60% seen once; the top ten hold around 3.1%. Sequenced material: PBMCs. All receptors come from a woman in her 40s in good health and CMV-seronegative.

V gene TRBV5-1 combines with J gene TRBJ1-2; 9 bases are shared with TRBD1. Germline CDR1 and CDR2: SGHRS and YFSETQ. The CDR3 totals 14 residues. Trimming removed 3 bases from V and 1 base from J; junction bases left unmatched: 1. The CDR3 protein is CASSWDRVNYGYTF. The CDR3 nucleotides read TGCGCCAGCAGCTGGGACAGGGTTAACTATGGCTACACCTTC. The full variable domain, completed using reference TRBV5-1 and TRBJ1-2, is KAGVTQTPRYLIKTRGQQVTLSCSPISGHRSVSWYQQTPGQGLQFLFEYFSETQRNKGNFPGRFSGRQFSNSRSEMNVSTLELGDSALYLCASSWDRVNYGYTFGSGTRLTVV.

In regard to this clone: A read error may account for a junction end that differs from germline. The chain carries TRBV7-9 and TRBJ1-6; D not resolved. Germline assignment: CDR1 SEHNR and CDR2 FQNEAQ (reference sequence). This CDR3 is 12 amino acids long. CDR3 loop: CSSSLSDSPLHF. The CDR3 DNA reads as TGTTCCAGCAGCTTATCGGATTCACCCCTCCACTTT.

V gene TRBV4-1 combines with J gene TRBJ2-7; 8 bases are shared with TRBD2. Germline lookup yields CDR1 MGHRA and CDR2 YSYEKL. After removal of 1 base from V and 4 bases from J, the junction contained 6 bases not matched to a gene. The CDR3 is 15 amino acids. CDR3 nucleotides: TGCGCCAGCAGCCAAGTAGGCGGGGGGTCTTACGAGCAGTACTTC. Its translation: CASSQVGGGSYEQYF.

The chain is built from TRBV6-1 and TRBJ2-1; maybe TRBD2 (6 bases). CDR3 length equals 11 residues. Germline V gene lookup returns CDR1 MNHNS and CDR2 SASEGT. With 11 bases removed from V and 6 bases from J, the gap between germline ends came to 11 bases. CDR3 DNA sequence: TGTGCCGGGGGACTCATCAATGAGCAGTTCTTC. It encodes CAGGLINEQFF.

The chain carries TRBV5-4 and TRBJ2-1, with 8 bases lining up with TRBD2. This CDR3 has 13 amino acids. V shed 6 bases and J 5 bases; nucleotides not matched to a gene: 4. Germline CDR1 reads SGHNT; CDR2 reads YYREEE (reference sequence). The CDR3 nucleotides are TGTGCCAGCAAGATCGGGGGGGACAATGAGCAGTTCTTC. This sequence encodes CASKIGGDNEQFF.

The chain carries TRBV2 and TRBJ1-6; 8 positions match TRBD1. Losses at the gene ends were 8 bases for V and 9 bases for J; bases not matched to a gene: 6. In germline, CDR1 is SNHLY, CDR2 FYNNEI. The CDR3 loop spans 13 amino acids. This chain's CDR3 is CASAGQGGSPLHF. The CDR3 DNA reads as TGTGCCAGCGCCGGACAGGGTGGTTCACCCCTCCACTTT.

The CDR3 loop is CASSPTGSMDEKLFF. The CDR3, as DNA: TGTGCCAGCAGTCCGACAGGTTCGATGGATGAAAAACTGTTTTTT. The V and J genes are TRBV6-5 and TRBJ1-4; weak D call: TRBD1 (6 bases). Germline V gene sequence: CDR1 MNHEY, CDR2 SVGAGI. Between the trimmed V and J ends, which lost 5 bases and 6 bases, there was a span of 16 bases. The CDR3 is 15 residues long.

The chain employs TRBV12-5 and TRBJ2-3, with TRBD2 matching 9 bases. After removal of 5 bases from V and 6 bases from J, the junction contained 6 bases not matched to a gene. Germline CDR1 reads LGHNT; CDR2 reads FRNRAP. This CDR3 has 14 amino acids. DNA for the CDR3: TGTGCTAGTGGTCCCGGGACTAGCAGCGATACGCAGTATTTT. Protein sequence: CASGPGTSSDTQYF.